The 28 T cell receptor beta chains presented below share a single source sample, sequenced in a study of neurological immune-mediated disorders. Each CDR3 protein gets one entry after TCRdb re-called the 5' RACE reads with MiXCR. In the table there are 72,000 or so distinct CDR3 sequences, more than 15% of which are singletons. Sequencing was done on a sample of PBMCs. Receptors were obtained from a woman aged 40-49 years in good health.

There are many counts of this clonotype. This chain links TRBV29-1 with TRBJ2-5; 9 positions agree with TRBD1. Germline V CDR1 and CDR2: SQVTM, ANQGSEA. The CDR3 runs to 13 residues. CDR3 DNA: TGCACCGTGGGGGGACAGGGACAAGAGACCCAGTACTTC. This sequence encodes CTVGGQGQETQYF. The full variable domain, its missing parts supplied by reference TRBV29-1 and TRBJ2-5, is SAVISQKPSRDICQRGTSLTIQCQVDSQVTMMFWYRQQPGQSLTLIATANQGSEATYESGFVIDKFPISRPNLTFSTLTVSNMSPEDSSIYLCTVGGQGQETQYFGPGTRLLVL.

In this sample, this clonotype turned up many times. The genes are TRBV9 and TRBJ2-3; 10 positions agree with TRBD2. Germline V gene sequence: CDR1 SGDLS, CDR2 YYNGEE. The J segment lost 2 bases and the V segment lost 2 bases, leaving 11 bases of the junction unmatched. This CDR3 comprises 18 residues. The CDR3 DNA follows: TGTGCCAGCAGCGTTCGGTCTAGCGGGAGATATAACACAGATACGCAGTATTTT. It specifies CASSVRSSGRYNTDTQYF.

In its sample, this clonotype was seen a few times. The rearrangement joins TRBV7-3 to TRBJ2-2; D may correspond to TRBD1 or TRBD2 (5 bases each). CDR1 SGHTA and CDR2 FQGTGA come from the germline V gene. The CDR3 runs to 16 residues. Trimming removed 5 bases at V and 1 base at J, with 14 bases between. CDR3 sequence reads: CASSPGTTQNTGELFF. CDR3 DNA sequence: TGTGCCAGCAGCCCCGGGACGACTCAGAACACCGGGGAGCTGTTTTTT.

In this sample, this clonotype turned up a few times. V and J are TRBV20-1 and TRBJ2-3, with TRBD1 as a possible D gene (6 bases). The CDR3 length is 14 residues. Germline V CDR1 and CDR2: DFQATT, SNEGSKA (reference sequence). Trimming took off 5 bases at V and 3 bases at J, with 15 bases between the two ends. CDR3 amino acids: CSAWDQGSTDTQYF. In nucleotides, the CDR3 is TGCAGTGCTTGGGACCAGGGGAGTACAGATACGCAGTATTTT.

In its sample, this clonotype was seen many times. The chain carries TRBV29-1 and TRBJ1-6; 9 nucleotides agree with TRBD1. CDR1 is SQVTM, CDR2 ANQGSEA, per germline. The CDR3 spans 14 residues. The junction had 5 bases not matched to a gene; V was cut back by 7 bases and J by 4 bases. The CDR3 region is CSARTGEYNSPLHF. The CDR3 bases are TGCAGCGCCCGGACAGGGGAATATAATTCACCCCTCCACTTT. The full variable domain, rest sourced from reference TRBV29-1 and TRBJ1-6, is SAVISQKPSRDICQRGTSLTIQCQVDSQVTMMFWYRQQPGQSLTLIATANQGSEATYESGFVIDKFPISRPNLTFSTLTVSNMSPEDSSIYLCSARTGEYNSPLHFGNGTRLTVT.

This clonotype was recorded at least ten times. The rearrangement uses TRBV29-1 and TRBJ1-5, with D unclear. This CDR3 comprises 12 residues. In germline, CDR1 is SQVTM, CDR2 ANQGSEA. Trimming removed 5 bases from V and 2 bases from J, with 7 bases in between. CDR3 loop: CSVTEGNQPQHF. The CDR3 DNA reads TGCAGCGTTACCGAGGGCAATCAGCCCCAGCATTTT.

This clonotype was seen repeatedly, ten times or more. This sequence joins TRBV9 and TRBJ2-3, with 10 bases matching TRBD2. The germline V gene has CDR1 SGDLS and CDR2 YYNGEE. This CDR3 is built from 16 residues. J was trimmed by 1 base and V by 2 bases; bases with no gene match: 4. The CDR3 coding sequence is TGTGCCAGCAGCGTCGGACTAGCGGCGGGCACAGATACGCAGTATTTT. Translating gives CASSVGLAAGTDTQYF.

This clonotype has a count of ten or more. This chain uses TRBV7-8 with TRBJ1-5; 9 bases match TRBD1. CDR3 length equals 17 residues. Germline-derived CDR1 and CDR2 are SGHVS and FQNEAQ. J gave up 8 bases and V 5 bases, and 16 bases lay outside the gene matches. The CDR3 bases are TGTGCCAGCAGCCCCCTGGCGGGACAGGGATCTGATGAGCCCCAGCATTTT. This encodes CASSPLAGQGSDEPQHF.

This clonotype was recorded at least ten times. This chain links TRBV15 with TRBJ2-5; unclear D gene. This CDR3 has 12 amino acids. Germline V lookup: CDR1 LNHNV, CDR2 YYDKDF (reference sequence). The ends were cut back, 1 base at V and 5 bases at J, with 5 bases in the middle. This CDR3 reads CATSRVKETQYF. The CDR3 DNA sequence: TGTGCCACCAGCAGAGTAAAGGAGACCCAGTACTTC.

This chain joins TRBV12-3 or TRBV12-4 and TRBJ2-3, with a possible D match to TRBD1 (6 bases). Trimming removed 6 bases from V and 8 bases from J, with 18 bases in between. CDR3 length: 14 residues. The CDR3 DNA sequence: TGTGCCAGCAGGCCGGGACACACCACTGGTACGCAGTATTTT. It translates to CASRPGHTTGTQYF.

At least ten counts were recorded for this clonotype. The chain has TRBV4-1 and TRBJ2-4; D ambiguous. This CDR3 has 15 amino acids. V was clipped by 4 bases and J by 8 bases, with 18 bases between them. Germline V gene sequence: CDR1 MGHRA, CDR2 YSYEKL. CDR3 amino acids: CASSLSERAGDIQYF. In nucleotides, the CDR3 is TGCGCCAGCAGCCTATCGGAAAGGGCTGGGGACATTCAGTACTTC.

This chain connects TRBV2 to TRBJ2-2; the match to TRBD1 covers 11 bases. J was trimmed by 4 bases and V by 11 bases; bases with no gene match: 6. The germline V gene has CDR1 SNHLY and CDR2 FYNNEI. The CDR3 runs to 14 residues. CDR3 sequence (DNA): TGTGCCTCTTGGGACAGGGGGTTCACCGGGGAGCTGTTTTTT. Translated, it gives CASWDRGFTGELFF.

This clonotype was seen many times. The CDR3 sequence is CASSLGAPPSYEQYF. CDR3 nucleotide sequence: TGTGCCAGCAGCTTAGGAGCGCCACCCTCCTACGAGCAGTACTTC. The chain combines TRBV7-2 with TRBJ2-7; D not resolved. V shed 1 base and J shed 0 bases, with 10 bases lying between them. CDR1 is SGHTA and CDR2 is FQGNSA in the germline V gene. The CDR3 has 15 residues.

This clonotype was counted at least ten times. This chain uses TRBV5-8 with TRBJ2-2; D not certain. The ends were cut back, 2 bases at V and 4 bases at J, with 12 bases in the middle. The length of the CDR3 is 15 residues. Germline CDR1 and CDR2: SGHTS and YDEGEE. DNA of the CDR3: TGTGCCAGCAGCTTATCCAGCCGAAGCACCGGGGAGCTGTTTTTT. It codes for CASSLSSRSTGELFF. Full variable domain (remainder filled in from reference TRBV5-8 and TRBJ2-2): EAGVTQSPTHLIKTRGQQATLRCSPISGHTSVYWYQQALGLGLQFLLWYDEGEERNRGNFPPRFSGRQFPNYSSELNVNALELEDSALYLCASSLSSRSTGELFFGEGSRLTVL.

The chain has TRBV7-2 and TRBJ2-1, with 7 bases lining up with TRBD1. Germline lookup yields CDR1 SGHTA and CDR2 FQGNSA. This CDR3 spans 16 amino acids. Losses at the gene ends were 2 bases for V and 9 bases for J; bases not matched to a gene: 13. The DNA of the CDR3 is TGTGCCAGCAGCTTAAGAGTGGGCAGGGGGTGGGCTGAGCAGTTCTTC. This translates into CASSLRVGRGWAEQFF. The complete variable domain, with remaining parts taken from reference TRBV7-2 and TRBJ2-1, reads GAGVSQSPSNKVTEKGKDVELRCDPISGHTALYWYRQSLGQGLEFLIYFQGNSAPDKSGLPSDRFSAERTGGSVSTLTIQRTQQEDSAVYLCASSLRVGRGWAEQFFGPGTRLTVL.

This clonotype occurred many times. This chain uses TRBV12-3 or TRBV12-4 with TRBJ1-2; D may be TRBD1 (5 bases). The CDR3 totals 13 residues. V gave up 5 bases and J gave up 3 bases, with 10 bases separating them. This chain's CDR3 is CASSTRQYYGYTF. Written as DNA, the CDR3 is TGTGCCAGCAGTACCCGACAGTACTATGGCTACACCTTC.

This clonotype was observed at least ten times. This chain's CDR3 is CASSARSFLRAGELFF. CDR3 DNA: TGTGCCAGCAGCGCTAGGTCCTTCCTCAGGGCCGGGGAGCTGTTTTTT. The V call is TRBV9, the J call TRBJ2-2; D possibly corresponds to TRBD1 (5 bases). The germline V and J ends were trimmed by 3 bases and 6 bases, with 18 bases remaining between them. There are 16 residues in the CDR3. Germline lookup yields CDR1 SGDLS and CDR2 YYNGEE. Filled out from reference TRBV9 and TRBJ2-2, the complete variable domain reads DSGVTQTPKHLITATGQRVTLRCSPRSGDLSVYWYQQSLDQGLQFLIQYYNGEERAKGNILERFSAQQFPDLHSELNLSSLELGDSALYFCASSARSFLRAGELFFGEGSRLTVL.

The sample holds one count of this clonotype. The chain recombines TRBV7-9 with TRBJ2-6; perhaps TRBD1 as D (5 bases). Trimming stripped 5 bases from V and 0 bases from J, with 11 bases between. This CDR3 spans 16 amino acids. Germline assignment: CDR1 SEHNR and CDR2 FQNEAQ (reference sequence). CDR3 bases: TGTGCCAGCAGCCGCAGACAGTTCTCTGGGGCCAACGTCCTGACTTTC. It encodes CASSRRQFSGANVLTF.

This clonotype occurred many times. The chain's CDR3 is CSARQAGTDTQYF. In nucleotides, the CDR3 is TGCAGTGCTAGACAGGCCGGCACAGATACGCAGTATTTT. The chain couples TRBV20-1 to TRBJ2-3; unclear D gene. Germline-derived CDR1 and CDR2 are DFQATT and SNEGSKA (reference sequence). CDR3 length: 13 amino acids. With 2 bases removed from V and 1 base from J, the gap between germline ends came to 7 bases.

In this sample, this clonotype turned up many times. This chain uses TRBV20-1 with TRBJ1-6; 7 nucleotides line up with TRBD1. CDR1 and CDR2 (germline): DFQATT, SNEGSKA (reference sequence). CDR3 length: 14 amino acids. With V trimmed by 5 bases and J by 7 bases, 8 bases remained unmatched. The CDR3 reads CSAPYRGRNSPLHF. DNA of the CDR3: TGCAGTGCTCCCTACAGGGGACGGAATTCACCCCTCCACTTT.

The rearrangement joins TRBV20-1 to TRBJ2-7; 11 bases are shared with TRBD2. The CDR3 runs 14 residues. From germline, CDR1 is DFQATT and CDR2 SNEGSKA (reference sequence). V lost 6 bases and J lost 3; bases outside the gene matches: 7. In DNA, the CDR3 is TGCAGTGCGTTAGCGGGGGGGCAAATCTACGAGCAGTACTTC. Translated: CSALAGGQIYEQYF.

This clonotype has a handful of counts. The chain carries TRBV3-1 and TRBJ2-1; 8 bases match TRBD1. V lost 6 bases and J lost 8; bases outside the gene matches: 6. Germline V lookup: CDR1 LGHDT, CDR2 YNNKEL (reference sequence). This CDR3 contains 13 residues. The CDR3 DNA sequence: TGTGCCAGCAGATTCGACAGGGGCGATGAGCAGTTCTTC. Its translation is CASRFDRGDEQFF.

This clonotype was seen at least ten times. This sequence joins TRBV12-3 or TRBV12-4 and TRBJ2-7; no definite D call. This CDR3 contains 12 residues. Trimming stripped 3 bases from V and 3 bases from J, with 6 bases between. The CDR3 DNA reads TGTGCCAGCAGTTTCGCCGACTACGAGCAGTACTTC. Protein: CASSFADYEQYF.

There are many counts of this clonotype. This chain uses TRBV12-3 or TRBV12-4 with TRBJ1-1; D unclear. This CDR3 comprises 13 residues. V lost 7 bases and J lost 5, with 14 bases in between. The CDR3 loop reads CASTLGRVTEAFF. CDR3 coding DNA: TGTGCCAGCACCCTAGGGCGAGTGACTGAAGCTTTCTTT.

This clonotype has a count of ten or more. CDR3 in DNA: TGCAGTGCTAGAGATGTTATCAGGGCGGACTATGGCTACACCTTC. Its protein product is CSARDVIRADYGYTF. The chain joins TRBV20-1 to TRBJ1-2, with D perhaps TRBD1 (5 bases). Trimming took off 0 bases at V and 3 bases at J, with 14 bases between the two ends. Germline assignment: CDR1 DFQATT and CDR2 SNEGSKA (reference sequence). The CDR3 length is 15 residues.

There are many counts of this clonotype. The chain combines TRBV9 with TRBJ2-3; the D gene is possibly TRBD1 (6 bases). The CDR3 sequence is 14 residues long. V lost 0 bases and J lost 3, with 8 bases in between. Germline values: CDR1 SGDLS, CDR2 YYNGEE. The CDR3 reads CASSVVGTTDTQYF. In DNA form, the CDR3 reads TGTGCCAGCAGCGTAGTAGGGACAACAGATACGCAGTATTTT.

This clonotype came up once. This sequence may be a read error, since a much larger clone differs from it by one base. This CDR3 fails to terminate in the conserved phenylalanine or tryptophan, so it likely reflects a read error. The chain carries TRBV7-2 and TRBJ1-3; D remains unclear. Germline CDR1 reads SGHTA; CDR2 reads FQGNSA. Trimming removed 2 bases from V and 0 bases from J, with 11 bases in between. This CDR3 is built from 16 residues. The CDR3 here is CASSLSAGVSGNTIYL. The CDR3 DNA is TGTGCCAGCAGCTTATCGGCCGGGGTCTCTGGAAACACCATATATTTA.

This clonotype was counted many times. The gene calls are TRBV12-3 or TRBV12-4 and TRBJ2-5; 8 bases match TRBD1. This CDR3 region has 14 residues. J was trimmed by 5 bases and V by 4 bases; bases with no gene match: 6. This CDR3 reads CASSSATGAETQYF. CDR3 DNA sequence: TGTGCCAGCAGTTCTGCGACAGGGGCTGAGACCCAGTACTTC.